One and the same sample provided the 21 T cell receptor beta chains below, sequenced in a study of OX40 agonist ivuxolimab in advanced cancers. Assay: immunoSEQ multiplex PCR; the TCRdb copy retains only in-frame clones and omits some. The sample consists of some 70,000 clones, 70% to 90% of them appearing once. This specimen consisted of CD4+ or CD8+ T cells sorted from blood, obtained in a trial of the OX40 agonist ivuxolimab. The receptors stem from an adult with an advanced solid tumor such as melanoma, head and neck, liver or kidney cancer.

The V gene is TRBV5-1, the J gene TRBJ2-3; 8 nucleotides align to TRBD2. The V and J ends lost 4 bases and 1 base, in that order; junction bases with no gene match: 5. Germline CDR1 reads SGHRS; CDR2 reads YFSETQ. The CDR3 is made up of 15 amino acids. Here the CDR3 reads CASSQAGERTDTQYF. DNA of the CDR3: TGCGCCAGCAGCCAAGCGGGGGAACGCACAGATACGCAGTATTTT. Based on the CDR3 plus reference TRBV5-1 and TRBJ2-3, the full variable domain is KAGVTQTPRYLIKTRGQQVTLSCSPISGHRSVSWYQQTPGQGLQFLFEYFSETQRNKGNFPGRFSGRQFSNSRSEMNVSTLELGDSALYLCASSQAGERTDTQYFGPGTRLTVL.

V and J are TRBV27 and TRBJ2-3; TRBD1 is a possible D gene (6 bases). V lost 4 bases and J lost 0, with 8 bases in between. The germline CDR1 and CDR2 sequences are MNHEY and SMNVEV (reference sequence). The CDR3 sequence is 14 residues long. The CDR3 DNA sequence: TGTGCCAGCAGTTCGGGACACAGCACAGATACGCAGTATTTT. It specifies CASSSGHSTDTQYF.

The V call is TRBV28, the J call TRBJ2-7, with 9 bases fitting TRBD2. Germline V CDR1 and CDR2: MDHEN, SYDVKM. Trimming at V came to 4 bases and at J to 6 bases, leaving 7 bases not matched to a gene. This CDR3 contains 14 residues. CDR3 residues: CASSYSGRGGEQYF. The CDR3 DNA follows: TGTGCCAGCAGTTACTCCGGGCGGGGGGGCGAGCAGTACTTC.

J is TRBJ2-1 and V is TRBV5-1; 9 nucleotides line up with TRBD2. V lost 3 bases to trimming and J lost 6 bases; unmatched junction nucleotides: 4. Looked up from germline, CDR1 is SGHRS and CDR2 is YFSETQ. This CDR3 contains 14 residues. The CDR3 reads CASSSGLASNEQFF. CDR3 bases: TGCGCCAGCAGCTCCGGACTAGCGAGCAATGAGCAGTTCTTC.

This rearrangement joins TRBV28 to TRBJ2-6; D not certain. Germline V gene lookup returns CDR1 MDHEN and CDR2 SYDVKM. Trimming took 5 bases from V and 3 from J, leaving 11 bases between them. The CDR3 is 15 residues long. CDR3 DNA: TGTGCCAGCAGTCCCCCTGTGGGTGGGGCCAACGTCCTGACTTTC. The encoded protein is CASSPPVGGANVLTF.

The chain recombines TRBV11-2 with TRBJ2-2, with TRBD1 as a possible D gene (5 bases). V lost 4 bases to trimming and J lost 6 bases, with 12 bases between them. The CDR3 is 14 amino acids. Per the germline V gene, CDR1 is SGHAT and CDR2 is FQNNGV. The CDR3 loop reads CASSSIVRAGELFF. The CDR3 region has the DNA TGTGCCAGCAGCTCTATTGTCAGGGCCGGGGAGCTGTTTTTT.

This clone was found once. The chain is built from TRBV7-6 and TRBJ2-5, with TRBD2 as a possible D gene (5 bases). The ends were cut back, 1 base at V and 1 base at J, with 10 bases in the middle. This CDR3 is 15 amino acids long. The germline gives CDR1 SGHVS, CDR2 FNYEAQ. CDR3 protein: CASSLGASRQETQYF. CDR3 in DNA: TGTGCCAGCAGCTTAGGGGCTAGCCGCCAAGAGACCCAGTACTTC.

This clone turned up a few times. The chain uses TRBV6-1 and TRBJ2-5; possible D gene TRBD2, 7 bases. The CDR3 length is 14 residues. V lost 3 bases and J 4 bases, leaving 12 bases between the germline ends. Germline V gene sequence: CDR1 MNHNS, CDR2 SASEGT. The CDR3 region has the DNA TGTGCCAGCAGTGACAGGGGAGGGCGAGAGACCCAGTACTTC. It is translated as CASSDRGGRETQYF.

This chain connects TRBV13 to TRBJ2-7; TRBD2 matches at 7 bases. V shed 6 bases and J 1 base; nucleotides not matched to a gene: 6. Germline V gene sequence: CDR1 PRHDT, CDR2 FYEKMQ (reference sequence). This CDR3 contains 14 residues. CDR3 sequence (DNA): TGTGCCAGCAGGGCTAGCGGTTCGTCCTACGAGCAGTACTTC. Amino acid sequence: CASRASGSSYEQYF.

This chain joins TRBV19 and TRBJ1-4; D gene uncertain. The germline V and J ends were trimmed by 5 bases and 8 bases, with 18 bases remaining between them. Germline V gene sequence: CDR1 LNHDA, CDR2 SQIVND (reference sequence). CDR3 size: 15 residues. The CDR3, as DNA: TGTGCCAGTAGTCCACCTCGGGAGATGGGGGAAAAACTGTTTTTT. Its protein product is CASSPPREMGEKLFF.

The V call is TRBV15, the J call TRBJ2-3; D is possibly TRBD2 (5 bases). The CDR3 has 15 residues. In germline, CDR1 is LNHNV, CDR2 YYDKDF (reference sequence). Trimming removed 1 base from V and 7 bases from J, with 15 bases in between. CDR3 coding DNA: TGTGCCACCAGCAGAGGGACTGGCATCAGGTATACGCAGTATTTT. Translated: CATSRGTGIRYTQYF. Looking up the rest from reference TRBV15 and TRBJ2-3 gives the full variable domain: DAMVIQNPRYQVTQFGKPVTLSCSQTLNHNVMYWYQQKSSQAPKLLFHYYDKDFNNEADTPDNFQSRRPNTSFCFLDIRSPGLGDTAMYLCATSRGTGIRYTQYFGPGTRLTVL.

This chain joins TRBV27 and TRBJ2-3; the match to TRBD2 covers 11 bases. V lost 4 bases, J lost 3 bases, and 15 bases stayed unmatched. The germline V gene has CDR1 MNHEY and CDR2 SMNVEV (reference sequence). The CDR3 loop spans 19 amino acids. CDR3 loop: CASSYRPTGTSGITDTQYF. In DNA, the CDR3 is TGTGCCAGCAGTTACCGACCCACGGGGACTAGCGGAATAACAGATACGCAGTATTTT.

This chain connects TRBV5-1 to TRBJ2-7; 8 nucleotides align to TRBD1. This CDR3 is built from 16 residues. Germline CDR1 SGHRS, CDR2 YFSETQ. J was trimmed by 2 bases and V by 4 bases; bases with no gene match: 11. The CDR3 loop is CASSRDRDRIPYEQYF. CDR3 DNA sequence: TGCGCCAGCAGCAGAGACCGGGACAGGATCCCCTACGAGCAGTACTTC.

The chain links TRBV19 to TRBJ2-3, with D perhaps TRBD1 (6 bases). Germline V gives CDR1 LNHDA, CDR2 SQIVND (reference sequence). The V and J ends lost 5 bases and 1 base respectively, with 10 bases between them. The CDR3 runs 14 residues. The DNA for the CDR3 is TGTGCCAGTAGTGCCAGACAGGGCACAGATACGCAGTATTTT. Translation gives CASSARQGTDTQYF.

The chain is built from TRBV9 and TRBJ2-1, with D unclear. The ends were cut back, 2 bases at V and 6 bases at J, with 18 bases in the middle. The V gene's germline CDR1 is SGDLS and CDR2 YYNGEE. This CDR3 has 16 residues. As DNA, the CDR3 is TGTGCCAGCAGCGTCCAAGTCGGGCCATGGGTCAATGAGCAGTTCTTC. It translates to CASSVQVGPWVNEQFF.

The gene calls are TRBV30 and TRBJ1-1, with D unresolved. There are 16 residues in the CDR3. Per germline, CDR1 GTSNPN and CDR2 SVGIG (reference sequence). V lost 7 bases to trimming and J lost 0 bases, with 21 bases between them. The CDR3 loop reads CALRKPFSSMNTEAFF. The DNA for the CDR3 is TGTGCCTTGAGGAAACCCTTTTCTTCTATGAACACTGAAGCTTTCTTT.

The gene calls are TRBV7-8 and TRBJ2-3, with D maybe TRBD2 (5 bases). V was trimmed by 4 bases and J by 1 base, leaving 15 bases between them. Germline CDR1 and CDR2: SGHVS and FQNEAQ. This CDR3 region has 16 residues. CDR3 amino acids: CASSWARSAGTDTQYF. CDR3 DNA: TGTGCCAGCAGCTGGGCGCGTAGCGCGGGCACAGATACGCAGTATTTT.

The gene calls are TRBV7-8 and TRBJ1-1, with D perhaps TRBD1 (6 bases). CDR1 is SGHVS, CDR2 FQNEAQ, per germline. The V end lost 6 bases, the J end lost 0 bases, and 14 bases lay between the germline ends. The CDR3 extends over 15 amino acids. CDR3 DNA sequence: TGTGCCAGCAGGGGGAGGCAGGGGATGAACACTGAAGCTTTCTTT. Translating it yields CASRGRQGMNTEAFF.

This chain connects TRBV6-5 to TRBJ2-7, with 8 bases that match TRBD1. J gave up 4 bases and V 6 bases, and 11 bases lay outside the gene matches. From germline, CDR1 is MNHEY and CDR2 SVGAGI. This CDR3 spans 15 amino acids. CDR3 in DNA: TGTGCCAGCAGCGAAAAGGGGACAGGATATTACGAGCAGTACTTC. This encodes CASSEKGTGYYEQYF.

The chain combines TRBV13 with TRBJ1-1; D is unresolved. The CDR3 runs 13 residues. Trimming left V 2 bases short and J 2 bases short, with 6 bases between. Germline CDR1 is PRHDT and CDR2 is FYEKMQ (reference sequence). Here the CDR3 reads CASSLPYNTEAFF. The CDR3 DNA is TGTGCCAGCAGCTTACCCTATAACACTGAAGCTTTCTTT.

This clone was picked up one time. The genes are TRBV6-1 and TRBJ1-5; no definite D call. This CDR3 contains 14 residues. V dropped 6 bases and J dropped 2 bases, with 11 bases sitting between them. Germline assignment: CDR1 MNHNS and CDR2 SASEGT. CDR3 sequence reads: CASSYQRGNQPQHF. CDR3 in DNA: TGTGCCAGCAGCTACCAAAGGGGCAATCAGCCCCAGCATTTT.